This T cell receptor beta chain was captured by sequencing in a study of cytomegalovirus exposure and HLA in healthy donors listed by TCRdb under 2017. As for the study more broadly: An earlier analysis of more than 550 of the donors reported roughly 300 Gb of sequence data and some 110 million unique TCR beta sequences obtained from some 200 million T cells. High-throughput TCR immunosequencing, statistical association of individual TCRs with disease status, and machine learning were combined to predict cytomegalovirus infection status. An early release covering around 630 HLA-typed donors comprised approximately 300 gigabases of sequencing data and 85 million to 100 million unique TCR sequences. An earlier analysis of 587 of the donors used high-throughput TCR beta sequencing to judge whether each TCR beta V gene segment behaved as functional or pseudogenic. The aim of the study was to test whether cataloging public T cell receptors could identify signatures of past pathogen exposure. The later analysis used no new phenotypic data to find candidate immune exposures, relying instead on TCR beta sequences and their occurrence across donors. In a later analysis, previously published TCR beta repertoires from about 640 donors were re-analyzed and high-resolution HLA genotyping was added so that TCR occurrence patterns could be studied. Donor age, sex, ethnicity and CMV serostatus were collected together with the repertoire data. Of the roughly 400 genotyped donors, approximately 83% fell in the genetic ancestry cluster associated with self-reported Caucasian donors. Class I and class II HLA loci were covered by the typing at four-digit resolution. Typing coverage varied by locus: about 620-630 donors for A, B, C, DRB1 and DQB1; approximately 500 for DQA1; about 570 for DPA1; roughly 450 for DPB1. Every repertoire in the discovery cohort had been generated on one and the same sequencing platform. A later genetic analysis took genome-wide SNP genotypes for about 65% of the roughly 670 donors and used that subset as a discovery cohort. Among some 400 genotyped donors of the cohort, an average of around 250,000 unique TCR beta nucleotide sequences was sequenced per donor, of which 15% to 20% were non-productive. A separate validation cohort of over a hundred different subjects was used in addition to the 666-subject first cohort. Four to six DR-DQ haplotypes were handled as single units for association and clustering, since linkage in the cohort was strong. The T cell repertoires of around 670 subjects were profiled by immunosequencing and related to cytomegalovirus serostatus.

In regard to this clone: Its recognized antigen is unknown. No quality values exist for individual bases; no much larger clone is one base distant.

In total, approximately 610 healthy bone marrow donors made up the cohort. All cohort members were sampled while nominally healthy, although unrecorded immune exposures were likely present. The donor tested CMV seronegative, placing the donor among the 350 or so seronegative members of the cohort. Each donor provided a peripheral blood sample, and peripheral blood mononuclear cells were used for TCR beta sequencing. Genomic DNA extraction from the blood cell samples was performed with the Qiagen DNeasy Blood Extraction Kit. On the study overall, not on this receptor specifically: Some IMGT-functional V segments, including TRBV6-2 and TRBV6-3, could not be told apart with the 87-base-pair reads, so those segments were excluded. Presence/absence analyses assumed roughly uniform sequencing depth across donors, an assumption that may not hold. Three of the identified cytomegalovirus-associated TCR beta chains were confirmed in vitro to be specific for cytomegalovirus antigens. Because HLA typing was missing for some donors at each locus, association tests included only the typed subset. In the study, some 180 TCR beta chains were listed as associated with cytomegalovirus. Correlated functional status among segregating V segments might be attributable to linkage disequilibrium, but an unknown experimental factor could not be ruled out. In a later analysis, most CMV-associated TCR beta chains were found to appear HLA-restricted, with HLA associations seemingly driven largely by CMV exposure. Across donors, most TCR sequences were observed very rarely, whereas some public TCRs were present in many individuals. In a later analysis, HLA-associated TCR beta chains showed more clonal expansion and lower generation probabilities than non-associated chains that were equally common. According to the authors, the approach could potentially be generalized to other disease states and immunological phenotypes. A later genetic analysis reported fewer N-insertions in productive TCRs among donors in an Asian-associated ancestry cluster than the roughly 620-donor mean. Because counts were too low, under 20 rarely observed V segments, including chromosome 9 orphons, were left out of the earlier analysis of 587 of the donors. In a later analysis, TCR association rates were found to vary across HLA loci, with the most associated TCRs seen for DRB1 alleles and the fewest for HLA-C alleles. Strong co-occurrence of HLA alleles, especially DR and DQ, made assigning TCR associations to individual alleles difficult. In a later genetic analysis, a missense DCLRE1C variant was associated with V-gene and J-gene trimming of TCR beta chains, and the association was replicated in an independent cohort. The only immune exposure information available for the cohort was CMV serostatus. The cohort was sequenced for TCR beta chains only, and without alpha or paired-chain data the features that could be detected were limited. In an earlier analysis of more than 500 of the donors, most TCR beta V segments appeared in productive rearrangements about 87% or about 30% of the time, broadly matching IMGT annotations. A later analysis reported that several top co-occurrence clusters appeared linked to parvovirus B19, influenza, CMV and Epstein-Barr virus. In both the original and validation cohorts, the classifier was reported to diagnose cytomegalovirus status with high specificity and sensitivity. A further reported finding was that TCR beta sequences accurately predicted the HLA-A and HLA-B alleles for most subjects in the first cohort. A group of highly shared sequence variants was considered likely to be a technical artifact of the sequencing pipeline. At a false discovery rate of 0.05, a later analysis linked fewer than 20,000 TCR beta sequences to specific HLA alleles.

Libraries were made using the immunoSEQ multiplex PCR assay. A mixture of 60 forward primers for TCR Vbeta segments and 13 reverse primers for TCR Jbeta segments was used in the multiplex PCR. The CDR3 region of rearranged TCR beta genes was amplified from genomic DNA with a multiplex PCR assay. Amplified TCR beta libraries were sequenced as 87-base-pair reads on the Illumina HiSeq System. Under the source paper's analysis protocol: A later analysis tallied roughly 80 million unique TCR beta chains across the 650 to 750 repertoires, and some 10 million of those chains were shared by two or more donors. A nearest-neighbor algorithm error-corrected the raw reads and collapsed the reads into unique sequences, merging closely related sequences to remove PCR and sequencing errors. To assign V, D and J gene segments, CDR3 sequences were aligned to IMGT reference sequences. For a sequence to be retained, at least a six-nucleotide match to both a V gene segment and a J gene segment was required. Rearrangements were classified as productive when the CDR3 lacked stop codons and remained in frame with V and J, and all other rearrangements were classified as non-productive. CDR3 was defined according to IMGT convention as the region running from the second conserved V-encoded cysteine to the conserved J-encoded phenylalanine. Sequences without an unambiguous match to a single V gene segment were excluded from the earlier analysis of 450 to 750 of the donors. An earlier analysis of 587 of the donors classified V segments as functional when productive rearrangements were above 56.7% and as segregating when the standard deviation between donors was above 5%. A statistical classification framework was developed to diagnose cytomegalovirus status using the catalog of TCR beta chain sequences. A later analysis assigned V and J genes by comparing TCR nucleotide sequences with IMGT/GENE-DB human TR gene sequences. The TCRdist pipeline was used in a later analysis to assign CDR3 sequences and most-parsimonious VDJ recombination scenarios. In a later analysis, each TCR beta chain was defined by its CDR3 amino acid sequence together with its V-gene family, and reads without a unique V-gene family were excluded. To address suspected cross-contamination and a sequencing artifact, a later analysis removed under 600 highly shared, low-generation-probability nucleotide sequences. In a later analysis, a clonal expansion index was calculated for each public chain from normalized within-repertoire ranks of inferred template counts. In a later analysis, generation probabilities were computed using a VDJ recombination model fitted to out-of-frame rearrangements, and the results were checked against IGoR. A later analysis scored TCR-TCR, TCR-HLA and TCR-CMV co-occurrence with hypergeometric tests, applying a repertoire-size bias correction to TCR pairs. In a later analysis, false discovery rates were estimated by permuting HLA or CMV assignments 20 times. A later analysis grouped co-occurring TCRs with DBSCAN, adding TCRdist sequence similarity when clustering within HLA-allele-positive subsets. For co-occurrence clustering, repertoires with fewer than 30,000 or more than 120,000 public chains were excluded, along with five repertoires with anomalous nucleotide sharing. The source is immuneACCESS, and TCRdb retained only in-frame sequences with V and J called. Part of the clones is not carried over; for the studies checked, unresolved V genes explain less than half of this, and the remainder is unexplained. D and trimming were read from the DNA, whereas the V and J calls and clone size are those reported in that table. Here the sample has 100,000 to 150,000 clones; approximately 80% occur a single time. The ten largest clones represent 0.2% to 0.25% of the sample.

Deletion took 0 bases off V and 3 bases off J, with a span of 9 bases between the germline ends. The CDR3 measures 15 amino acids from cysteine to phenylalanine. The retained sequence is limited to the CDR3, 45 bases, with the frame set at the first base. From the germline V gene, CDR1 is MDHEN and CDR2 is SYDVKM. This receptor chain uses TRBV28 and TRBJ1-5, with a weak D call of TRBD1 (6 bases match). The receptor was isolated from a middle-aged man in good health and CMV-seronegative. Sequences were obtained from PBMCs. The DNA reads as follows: TGTGCCAGCAGTTTATGGGGACATCTCAATCAGCCCCAGCATTTT. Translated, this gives CASSLWGHLNQPQHF.